These 29 T cell receptor beta chains originate from one sample sequenced in a study of T cells in Graves' hyperthyroidism and ophthalmopathy. Amplified TCR beta CDR3 regions came from RNA transcripts. In the first-round RT-PCR of the TCR CDR3, the HTBI primer set was used. TCRdb reprocessed the multiplex PCR reads with MiXCR, giving one entry per CDR3 protein. The sample consists of about 270,000 distinct CDR3 sequences, roughly 22% of them appearing once. Specimen: blood. These receptors were obtained from a man between 25 and 39 years old with Graves' ophthalmopathy.

In its sample, this clonotype was seen a few times. This could be a read error, since a much larger clone is one nucleotide away. The CDR3 nucleotides read TGTGCCAGCAGCCAATCCTGGACGTCCTGCGAGCAGTACTTC. Protein sequence: CASSQSWTSCEQYF. The genes are TRBV3-1 and TRBJ2-7; D not certain. The germline V gene encodes CDR1 LGHDT and CDR2 YNNKEL (reference sequence). The CDR3 has 14 amino acids.

The chain is built from TRBV7-8 and TRBJ1-2; TRBD1 matches 8 bases. The CDR3 spans 13 residues. Germline CDR1 SGHVS, CDR2 FQNEAQ. V shed 5 bases, J shed 4 bases, and the junction held 3 bases outside the gene matches. CDR3 sequence: CASSAGTGYGYTF. The CDR3 DNA follows: TGTGCCAGCAGCGCCGGGACAGGCTATGGCTACACCTTC.

This clonotype was picked up a small number of times. The genes are TRBV28 and TRBJ1-2, with D unresolved. V lost 5 bases and J lost 4, with 11 bases in between. Germline V gives CDR1 MDHEN, CDR2 SYDVKM. This CDR3 comprises 13 residues. The CDR3 DNA reads as TGTGCCAGCAGTCGGACCCCTCTCTATGGCTACACCTTC. Protein sequence: CASSRTPLYGYTF.

This clonotype came up many times. The rearrangement links TRBV24-1 to TRBJ2-1, with 8 bases aligning to TRBD2. The ends lost 3 bases at V and 8 bases at J; junction bases unmatched: 17. CDR1 is KGHDR, CDR2 SFDVKD, per germline. The CDR3 spans 18 residues. CDR3 loop: CATSDTRYSGELRDEQFF. The CDR3 region has the DNA TGTGCCACCAGTGATACCCGTTATAGCGGGGAGTTGAGGGATGAGCAGTTCTTC.

The V gene is TRBV15, the J gene TRBJ2-1; possibly TRBD2 for D (6 bases). Trimming took off 1 base at V and 2 bases at J, with 12 bases between the two ends. The CDR3 runs to 16 residues. Germline V gene data show CDR1 as LNHNV and CDR2 as YYDKDF (reference sequence). CDR3 nucleotides: TGTGCCACCAGCAGAGCCGGGACTCCTACCTACAATGAGCAGTTCTTC. Its protein product is CATSRAGTPTYNEQFF.

The chain is built from TRBV28 and TRBJ1-3, with 7 bases aligning to TRBD1. Germline assignment: CDR1 MDHEN and CDR2 SYDVKM. The CDR3 has 15 residues. Trimming at V came to 8 bases and at J to 3 bases, leaving 10 bases not matched to a gene. CDR3 nucleotides: TGTGCCAGCTACAGGGGAGTATTGTTTGGAAACACCATATATTTT. Residues: CASYRGVLFGNTIYF. The whole variable domain, remainder taken from reference TRBV28 and TRBJ1-3, is DVKVTQSSRYLVKRTGEKVFLECVQDMDHENMFWYRQDPGLGLRLIYFSYDVKMKEKGDIPEGYSVSREKKERFSLILESASTNQTSMYLCASYRGVLFGNTIYFGEGSWLTVV.

The chain is built from TRBV10-3 and TRBJ2-3; D unclear. V was trimmed by 4 bases and J by 4 bases, leaving 3 bases between them. Germline V gene sequence: CDR1 ENHRY, CDR2 SYGVKD. This CDR3 has 11 amino acids. In DNA, the CDR3 is TGTGCCATCAGTGGGGCAGATACGCAGTATTTT. It translates to CAISGADTQYF.

Ten or more counts support this clonotype. The chain uses TRBV7-9 and TRBJ2-1, with D perhaps given as TRBD1 or TRBD2 (6 bases each). The V gene's germline CDR1 is SEHNR and CDR2 FQNEAQ (reference sequence). The CDR3 consists of 19 residues. V lost 5 bases and J 8 bases, leaving 31 bases between the germline ends. The CDR3 DNA sequence: TGTGCCAGCAGCCCCCGGGGGCGGGACGAACTCCCCCAACTCGATGAGCAGTTCTTC. Its protein product is CASSPRGRDELPQLDEQFF.

In this sample, this clonotype turned up a few times. The V gene is TRBV5-4, the J gene TRBJ1-5; no clear D gene. Germline-derived CDR1 and CDR2 are SGHNT and YYREEE (reference sequence). The length of the CDR3 is 13 residues. Trimming pared 1 base from V and 4 bases from J, leaving 6 bases between. Written as DNA, the CDR3 is TGTGCCAGCAGCTTGTACCCGAATCAGCCCCAGCATTTT. This codes for CASSLYPNQPQHF. Using reference TRBV5-4 and TRBJ1-5 for the parts outside the CDR3, the full variable domain is ETGVTQSPTHLIKTRGQQVTLRCSSQSGHNTVSWYQQALGQGPQFIFQYYREEENGRGNFPPRFSGLQFPNYSSELNVNALELDDSALYLCASSLYPNQPQHFGDGTRLSIL.

In regard to this clonotype: One end of the junction fails to match germline, which may point to a read error. This sequence joins TRBV2 and TRBJ2-2; TRBD1 matches 8 bases. There are 15 residues in the CDR3. Germline loops: CDR1 SNHLY, CDR2 FYNNEI. CDR3 region: CASSIGQGYTGELLF. CDR3 DNA: TGTGCCAGCAGCATCGGACAGGGTTACACCGGGGAGCTGCTTTTT.

Ten or more counts support this clonotype. The chain combines TRBV12-3 or TRBV12-4 with TRBJ2-7, with D perhaps given as TRBD1 or TRBD2 (5 bases each). V dropped 4 bases and J dropped 2 bases, with 15 bases sitting between them. This CDR3 spans 15 amino acids. As DNA, the CDR3 is TGTGCCAGCAGTTACGGGACGCCTAACGCCTACGAGCAGTACTTC. It yields the protein CASSYGTPNAYEQYF.

This clonotype was seen many times. The chain combines TRBV11-1 with TRBJ2-7, with TRBD2 matching 7 bases. V shed 3 bases, J shed 4 bases, and the junction held 12 bases outside the gene matches. The germline gives CDR1 SGHAT, CDR2 FQDESV (reference sequence). CDR3 length equals 16 residues. CDR3 sequence reads: CASSFRGSASGYEQYF. The CDR3 nucleotides read TGTGCCAGCAGCTTTCGTGGTTCGGCTAGCGGTTACGAGCAGTACTTC.

This clonotype was detected a few times. Here the CDR3 reads CATSDSGLGGDTQYF. The CDR3 bases are TGTGCCACCAGTGATTCGGGACTAGGCGGAGATACGCAGTATTTT. The chain carries TRBV24-1 and TRBJ2-3, with 8 bases identical to TRBD2. With V trimmed by 2 bases and J by 5 bases, 5 bases remained unmatched. CDR1 is KGHDR, CDR2 SFDVKD, per germline. The CDR3 covers 15 residues.

This clonotype has just a few counts. This chain joins TRBV7-3 and TRBJ2-1, with 16 positions matching TRBD2. CDR3 length equals 19 residues. V lost 2 bases to trimming and J lost 8 bases; unmatched junction nucleotides: 12. The germline CDR1 and CDR2 sequences are SGHTA and FQGTGA. CDR3 sequence reads: CASSLGGTSGRAIIDEQFF. The DNA for the CDR3 is TGTGCCAGCAGCTTAGGCGGGACTAGCGGGAGGGCCATAATCGATGAGCAGTTCTTC.

The rearrangement uses TRBV12-3 or TRBV12-4 and TRBJ1-2, with D perhaps matching TRBD1 (5 bases). The length of the CDR3 is 14 residues. The V end lost 6 bases, the J end lost 8 bases, and 19 bases lay between the germline ends. CDR3 protein: CASRSREKVWGYTF. CDR3 DNA: TGTGCCAGCAGAAGCAGGGAAAAGGTCTGGGGCTACACCTTC.

Comments on this clonotype: A much larger clone lies a single base off, so this may be a read error. The genes are TRBV20-1 and TRBJ2-5, with D unresolved. CDR1 DFQATT and CDR2 SNEGSKA come from the germline V gene (reference sequence). The CDR3 sequence is 12 residues long. As DNA, the CDR3 is TGCGGTGCTAGTGTGGGTCCGGAGACCCAGTACTTC. It specifies CGASVGPETQYF.

The table lists this clonotype with a few counts. The rearrangement uses TRBV24-1 and TRBJ1-1; possible D gene TRBD1, 5 bases. The V end was cut by 2 bases, the J end by 8 bases, with 11 bases between. This CDR3 contains 13 residues. The germline V gene encodes CDR1 KGHDR and CDR2 SFDVKD. In nucleotides, the CDR3 is TGTGCCACCAGTGATTCGAACAGGAGAGAAGCTTTCTTT. The encoded protein is CATSDSNRREAFF.

This clonotype was observed at least ten times. The genes are TRBV3-1 and TRBJ1-1, with D unclear. Germline V gene lookup returns CDR1 LGHDT and CDR2 YNNKEL (reference sequence). Trimming left V 2 bases short and J 3 bases short, with 1 base between. The CDR3 covers 11 residues. In DNA, the CDR3 is TGTGCCAGCAGCCAACACACTGAAGCTTTCTTT. This gives the protein CASSQHTEAFF.

This clonotype has ten or more counts. The chain is built from TRBV2 and TRBJ1-1; the D gene is possibly TRBD1 (6 bases). V was clipped by 11 bases and J by 1 base, with 14 bases between them. The CDR3 is 13 amino acids. CDR1 and CDR2 (germline): SNHLY, FYNNEI. The CDR3, as DNA: TGTGCCGGGAGGGGGAACGGGAACACTGAAGCTTTCTTT. Translation: CAGRGNGNTEAFF.

There are a few counts of this clonotype. The chain recombines TRBV13 with TRBJ1-1, with unresolved D. V lost 1 base to trimming and J lost 7 bases, with 13 bases between them. The CDR3 loop spans 14 amino acids. In germline, CDR1 is PRHDT, CDR2 FYEKMQ (reference sequence). The CDR3 sequence is CASSLEAPRGEAFF. CDR3 nucleotides: TGTGCCAGCAGCTTAGAGGCACCCCGGGGTGAAGCTTTCTTT.

Many counts were recorded for this clonotype. The chain uses TRBV7-9 and TRBJ2-1, with TRBD2 matching over 7 bases. Trimming at V came to 3 bases and at J to 7 bases, leaving 9 bases not matched to a gene. Germline CDR1 and CDR2: SEHNR and FQNEAQ (reference sequence). This CDR3 contains 15 residues. This chain's CDR3 is CASSLSAGVSNEQFF. CDR3 DNA sequence: TGTGCCAGCAGCTTGAGTGCGGGAGTAAGTAATGAGCAGTTCTTC.

A note on this clonotype: This sequence may be a read error, since a much larger clone differs from it by one base. The rearrangement links TRBV18 to TRBJ2-1, with D hard to call. Per the germline V gene, CDR1 is KGHSH and CDR2 is LQKENI. The CDR3 runs 14 residues. CDR3: CAGSPAHLGDEQFF. CDR3 in DNA: TGTGCCGGCTCACCCGCCCACCTAGGCGATGAGCAGTTCTTC.

The genes are TRBV19 and TRBJ2-2; 10 positions agree with TRBD1. Per germline, CDR1 LNHDA and CDR2 SQIVND (reference sequence). V shed 3 bases, J shed 6 bases, and the junction held 7 bases outside the gene matches. This CDR3 has 16 residues. The CDR3 reads CASSMGDRGRAGELFF. The CDR3 DNA reads as TGTGCCAGTAGTATGGGGGACAGGGGTCGGGCCGGGGAGCTGTTTTTT.

As regards this clonotype: The junction departs from germline at one end; a sequencing error may be responsible. The chain carries TRBV12-3 or TRBV12-4 and TRBJ2-7; TRBD1 or TRBD2 may be the D gene (5 bases each). The CDR3 consists of 12 residues. The CDR3 region has the DNA TGTGCCAGCAGTCCTGGGGGTTCCGAGCAGTACTTT. As protein: CASSPGGSEQYF.

J is TRBJ2-7 and V is TRBV10-3; 9 positions agree with TRBD1. Germline CDR1 ENHRY, CDR2 SYGVKD. CDR3 length: 14 residues. Germline trimming cut 4 bases from V and 5 bases from J; bases unmatched to any gene: 6. CDR3 coding DNA: TGTGCCATCAGTGCGGGACAGGGTAACAACGAGCAGTACTTC. Amino acids: CAISAGQGNNEQYF.

This clonotype was found many times. V and J are TRBV11-1 and TRBJ2-3; 7 bases are shared with TRBD2. The CDR3 runs 16 residues. Germline loops: CDR1 SGHAT, CDR2 FQDESV (reference sequence). With V trimmed by 5 bases and J by 3 bases, 11 bases remained unmatched. This CDR3 reads CASSPILARRTDTQYF. CDR3 coding DNA: TGTGCCAGCAGCCCTATACTAGCGAGACGAACAGATACGCAGTATTTT.

This clonotype was counted only a few times. The V and J genes are TRBV11-2 and TRBJ2-1; D may be TRBD2 (6 bases). V dropped 5 bases and J dropped 8 bases, with 13 bases sitting between them. Germline CDR1 SGHAT, CDR2 FQNNGV. This CDR3 spans 13 amino acids. CDR3 nucleotides: TGTGCCAGCAGCGGGCGGTGGGGGGATGAGCAGTTCTTC. The encoded protein is CASSGRWGDEQFF.

The chain is built from TRBV27 and TRBJ1-4, with D possibly being TRBD1 (5 bases). This CDR3 region has 15 residues. V was trimmed by 2 bases and J by 8 bases, leaving 15 bases between them. Germline CDR1 reads MNHEY; CDR2 reads SMNVEV (reference sequence). As DNA, the CDR3 is TGTGCCAGCAGTTTACAGGGAAGGAGTAGGGAAAAACTGTTTTTT. It encodes CASSLQGRSREKLFF.

This chain links TRBV10-3 with TRBJ2-1; maybe TRBD1 (6 bases). Trimming took 5 bases from V and 6 from J, leaving 20 bases between them. The V gene's germline CDR1 is ENHRY and CDR2 SYGVKD. The CDR3 has 16 amino acids. The CDR3 is CAISKGTLTKGNEQFF. Written as DNA, the CDR3 is TGTGCCATCAGTAAGGGGACACTTACTAAGGGCAATGAGCAGTTCTTC.